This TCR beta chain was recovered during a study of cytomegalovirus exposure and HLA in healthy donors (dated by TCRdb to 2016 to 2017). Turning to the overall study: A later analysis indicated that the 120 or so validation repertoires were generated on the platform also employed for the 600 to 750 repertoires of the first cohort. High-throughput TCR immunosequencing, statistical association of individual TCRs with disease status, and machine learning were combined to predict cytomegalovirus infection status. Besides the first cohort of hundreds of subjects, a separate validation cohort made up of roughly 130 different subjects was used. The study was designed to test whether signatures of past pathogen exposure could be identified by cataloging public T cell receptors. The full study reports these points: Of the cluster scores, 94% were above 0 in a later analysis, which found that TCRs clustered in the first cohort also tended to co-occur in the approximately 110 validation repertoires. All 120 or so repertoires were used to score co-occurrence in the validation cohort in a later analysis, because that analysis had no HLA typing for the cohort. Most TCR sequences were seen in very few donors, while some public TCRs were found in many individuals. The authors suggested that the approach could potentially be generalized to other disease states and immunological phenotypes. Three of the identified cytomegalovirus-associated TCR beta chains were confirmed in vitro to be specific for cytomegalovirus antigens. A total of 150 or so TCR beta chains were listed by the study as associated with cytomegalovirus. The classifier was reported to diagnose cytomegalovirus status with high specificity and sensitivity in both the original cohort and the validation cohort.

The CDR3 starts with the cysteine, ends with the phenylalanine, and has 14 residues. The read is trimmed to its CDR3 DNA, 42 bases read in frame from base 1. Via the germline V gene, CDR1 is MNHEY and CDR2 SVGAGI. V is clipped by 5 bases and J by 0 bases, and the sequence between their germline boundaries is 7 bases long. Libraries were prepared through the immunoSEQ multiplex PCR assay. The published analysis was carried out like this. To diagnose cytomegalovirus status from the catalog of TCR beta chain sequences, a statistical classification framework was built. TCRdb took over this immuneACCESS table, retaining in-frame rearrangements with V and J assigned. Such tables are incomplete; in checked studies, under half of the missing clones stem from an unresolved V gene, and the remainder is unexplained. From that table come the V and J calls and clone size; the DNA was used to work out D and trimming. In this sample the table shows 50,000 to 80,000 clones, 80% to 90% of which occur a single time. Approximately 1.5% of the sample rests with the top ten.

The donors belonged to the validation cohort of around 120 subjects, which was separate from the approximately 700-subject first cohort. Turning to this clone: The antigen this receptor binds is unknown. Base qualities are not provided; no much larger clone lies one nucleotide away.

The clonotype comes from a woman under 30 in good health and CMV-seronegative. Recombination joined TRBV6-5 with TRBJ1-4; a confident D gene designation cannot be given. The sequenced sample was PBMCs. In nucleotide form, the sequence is TGTGCCAGCAGTAGCCCCACAACTAATGAAAAACTGTTTTTT. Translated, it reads CASSSPTTNEKLFF.